These 21 T cell receptor beta chains were all obtained from the same sample, sequenced in a study of response to subunit inactivated influenza vaccine. TCRdb redid the calling of the RT-PCR reads with MiXCR, one entry per CDR3 protein. Of just under 550,000 distinct CDR3 sequences listed, around a quarter were seen once; the top ten hold approximately 3%. The sample was also reused in another study, on T cells expressing NK-cell markers. According to that study: The cDNA for TCR beta came from 5'RACE template switching with UMIs.

The starting material was CD4+ T cells sorted from PBMCs, obtained roughly 12 days after vaccination. These receptors were taken from a man aged 45 to 65 who received an inactivated influenza vaccine.

This chain uses TRBV5-1 with TRBJ2-7; either TRBD1 or TRBD2 may supply D (5 bases each). Germline V gives CDR1 SGHRS, CDR2 YFSETQ. The germline V and J ends were trimmed by 1 base and 4 bases, with 21 bases remaining between them. The CDR3 runs 17 residues. The CDR3 protein is CASSLTTSGTGRYEQYF. The CDR3 DNA reads as TGCGCCAGCAGCTTGACCACTTCCGGGACGGGGAGATACGAGCAGTACTTC.

This chain connects TRBV12-3 or TRBV12-4 to TRBJ1-6, with TRBD1 matching over 7 bases. J lost 5 bases, V lost 3 bases, and 10 bases had no gene match. The length of the CDR3 is 17 residues. The CDR3 sequence: CASSLGGTVGDNSPLHF. The DNA for the CDR3 is TGTGCCAGCAGTTTGGGAGGGACAGTAGGAGATAATTCACCCCTCCACTTT.

The J gene is TRBJ2-6, the V gene TRBV4-1; D remains ambiguous. Germline V gene sequence: CDR1 MGHRA, CDR2 YSYEKL. The CDR3 consists of 17 residues. V lost 1 base and J 2 bases, leaving 12 bases between the germline ends. This CDR3 reads CASSQAARVAGANVLTF. Here the CDR3 DNA reads TGCGCCAGCAGCCAAGCTGCGCGAGTAGCTGGGGCCAACGTCCTGACTTTC.

In regard to this clonotype: At one end, the junction sequence differs from germline, possibly due to a read error. The rearrangement uses TRBV12-3 or TRBV12-4 and TRBJ2-5; D is uncertain. CDR3 length: 13 amino acids. The CDR3 region is CASSFDGYPERSF. The CDR3 bases are TGTGCCAGCAGTTTCGATGGCTACCCCGAACGGAGCTTC.

The rearrangement uses TRBV20-1 and TRBJ1-1; 7 bases align to TRBD1. The CDR3 length is 17 residues. Germline V CDR1 and CDR2: DFQATT, SNEGSKA (reference sequence). V shed 1 base, J shed 4 bases, and the junction held 15 bases outside the gene matches. The DNA for the CDR3 is TGCAGTGCTAGAGTCGTGGGCAGGGGGACGAGTCGCACTGAAGCTTTCTTT. It is translated as CSARVVGRGTSRTEAFF.

CDR3 DNA: TGCGCCAGCAGCTTGGCGGACAGGGGCACAGATACGCAGTATTTT. It encodes CASSLADRGTDTQYF. The V and J genes are TRBV5-1 and TRBJ2-3, with 8 bases fitting TRBD1. Trimming cost V 0 bases and J 1 base; bases outside gene matches: 1. The CDR3 has 15 amino acids. Germline V gene lookup returns CDR1 SGHRS and CDR2 YFSETQ. The variable domain in full, with the rest retrieved from reference TRBV5-1 and TRBJ2-3, is KAGVTQTPRYLIKTRGQQVTLSCSPISGHRSVSWYQQTPGQGLQFLFEYFSETQRNKGNFPGRFSGRQFSNSRSEMNVSTLELGDSALYLCASSLADRGTDTQYFGPGTRLTVL.

The chain recombines TRBV30 with TRBJ2-2, with D tentatively TRBD1 (8 bases). CDR1 is GTSNPN, CDR2 SVGIG, per germline (reference sequence). The CDR3 is 14 residues long. Between the trimmed V and J ends, which lost 5 bases and 6 bases, there was a span of 16 bases. The CDR3 protein is CAWDGQGGAGELFF. CDR3 DNA: TGTGCCTGGGATGGACAGGGAGGGGCCGGGGAGCTGTTTTTT.

The rearrangement uses TRBV20-1 and TRBJ2-3, with TRBD1 as a possible D gene (5 bases). The V and J ends lost 2 bases and 2 bases respectively, with 11 bases between them. CDR1 is DFQATT, CDR2 SNEGSKA, per germline (reference sequence). The CDR3 has 14 amino acids. CDR3 bases: TGCAGTGCTAGACAGGGTTGGGACACAGATACGCAGTATTTT. Translation gives CSARQGWDTDTQYF.

This clonotype has more than one count but fewer than ten. The chain is built from TRBV5-1 and TRBJ2-7; the D gene is possibly TRBD1 (5 bases). This CDR3 comprises 15 residues. Germline-derived CDR1 and CDR2 are SGHRS and YFSETQ. V was pared by 0 bases and J by 2 bases, with 12 bases between. CDR3 protein: CASSLGQLGTYEQYF. Here the CDR3 DNA reads TGCGCCAGCAGCTTGGGACAGCTTGGTACCTACGAGCAGTACTTC.

The chain uses TRBV9 and TRBJ2-3, with a possible D match to TRBD1 (6 bases). This CDR3 region has 16 residues. CDR1 is SGDLS, CDR2 YYNGEE, per germline. Trimming took 4 bases from V and 4 from J, leaving 19 bases between them. The CDR3 DNA follows: TGTGCCAGCAGCCCTAGTAGGGGGATAGGCGCAGATACGCAGTATTTT. It is translated as CASSPSRGIGADTQYF.

Written as DNA, the CDR3 is TGTGCCAGCAGCTCCCGACAGGGACGCAATCAGCCCCAGCATTTT. The encoded protein is CASSSRQGRNQPQHF. The gene calls are TRBV5-5 and TRBJ1-5; 7 bases are shared with TRBD1. The V segment lost 3 bases and the J segment 2 bases; nucleotides outside the gene matches: 5. The CDR3 sequence is 15 residues long. CDR1 SGHKS and CDR2 YYEKEE come from the germline V gene (reference sequence).

The chain has TRBV24-1 and TRBJ2-1; possible D gene TRBD2, 6 bases. The CDR3 runs to 12 residues. Trimming left V 4 bases short and J 9 bases short, with 9 bases between. Germline V gene data show CDR1 as KGHDR and CDR2 as SFDVKD. CDR3 loop: CATSDPRGEQFF. CDR3 in DNA: TGTGCCACCAGTGACCCGCGGGGTGAGCAGTTCTTC.

The J gene is TRBJ2-3, the V gene TRBV12-3 or TRBV12-4; TRBD2 matches at 7 bases. CDR3 length: 15 amino acids. With 5 bases clipped from V and 5 bases from J, the junction kept 10 bases outside the gene matches. The CDR3 DNA is TGTGCCAGCAGTCGTGAGGCGGGAGTGGGAGATACGCAGTATTTT. It encodes CASSREAGVGDTQYF.

The V gene is TRBV28, the J gene TRBJ2-1, with D perhaps TRBD2 (5 bases). The CDR3 runs 19 residues. Germline V gene data show CDR1 as MDHEN and CDR2 as SYDVKM. V was cut by 6 bases and J by 3 bases, with 27 bases left in between. The CDR3 nucleotides are TGTGCCAGCAGCGACTACTCCGGACTGGCGACCTCTCTCTACAATGAGCAGTTCTTC. This codes for CASSDYSGLATSLYNEQFF. The whole variable domain, remainder taken from reference TRBV28 and TRBJ2-1, is DVKVTQSSRYLVKRTGEKVFLECVQDMDHENMFWYRQDPGLGLRLIYFSYDVKMKEKGDIPEGYSVSREKKERFSLILESASTNQTSMYLCASSDYSGLATSLYNEQFFGPGTRLTVL.

This clonotype was counted a few times. The CDR3, as DNA: TGCGCCAGCAGCTCGGATACTAGTTTCTACGAGCAGTACTTC. Translated, it gives CASSSDTSFYEQYF. V gene TRBV5-1 combines with J gene TRBJ2-7, with D possibly being TRBD2 (5 bases). V was shortened by 3 bases and J by 3 bases, with 13 bases between the two germline ends. The CDR3 extends over 14 amino acids. Germline loops: CDR1 SGHRS, CDR2 YFSETQ.

The rearrangement links TRBV20-1 to TRBJ2-7, with D unresolved. V lost 0 bases and J lost 3, with 12 bases in between. CDR1 and CDR2 (germline): DFQATT, SNEGSKA (reference sequence). The CDR3 consists of 14 residues. The CDR3 here is CSAREGTLHYEQYF. The CDR3 DNA reads TGCAGTGCTAGAGAGGGTACGCTACACTACGAGCAGTACTTC.

This clonotype was found a few times. The J gene is TRBJ1-2, the V gene TRBV9; the match to TRBD1 covers 8 bases. Germline V gene sequence: CDR1 SGDLS, CDR2 YYNGEE. The trim removed 2 bases at V and 4 bases at J, leaving 4 bases unmatched. The CDR3 consists of 14 residues. CDR3 coding DNA: TGTGCCAGCAGCGTCGGACAGGGCTCCTATGGCTACACCTTC. Amino acid sequence: CASSVGQGSYGYTF. The full variable domain, in which reference TRBV9 and TRBJ1-2 provide the parts outside the CDR3, is DSGVTQTPKHLITATGQRVTLRCSPRSGDLSVYWYQQSLDQGLQFLIQYYNGEERAKGNILERFSAQQFPDLHSELNLSSLELGDSALYFCASSVGQGSYGYTFGSGTRLTVV.

Notes on this clonotype: One junction end disagrees with the germline gene, perhaps due to a read error. The J gene is TRBJ2-5, the V gene TRBV7-7; D call uncertain. Germline-derived CDR1 and CDR2 are SSHAT and FNYEAQ (reference sequence). The CDR3 spans 13 residues. CDR3 sequence (DNA): TGTGCTAGCAGCTTAGGAAAAGGGGAGACCCAGTACTTC. The encoded protein is CASSLGKGETQYF.

V gene TRBV7-2 combines with J gene TRBJ2-5; 11 bases fit TRBD2. The germline CDR1 and CDR2 sequences are SGHTA and FQGNSA. The V and J ends lost 2 bases and 1 base, in that order; junction bases with no gene match: 3. The CDR3 is made up of 16 amino acids. The CDR3 loop is CASSLRGTSGQETQYF. DNA of the CDR3: TGTGCCAGCAGCTTACGGGGGACTAGCGGCCAAGAGACCCAGTACTTC.

This clonotype was counted a few times. CDR3: CASTQMGAFGYTF. The CDR3 DNA reads as TGTGCCAGCACCCAGATGGGGGCGTTTGGCTACACCTTC. The chain joins TRBV9 to TRBJ1-2, with D perhaps TRBD1 (6 bases). The V end was cut by 6 bases, the J end by 7 bases, with 16 bases between. The CDR3 is 13 residues long. Per the germline V gene, CDR1 is SGDLS and CDR2 is YYNGEE. The whole variable domain, remainder taken from reference TRBV9 and TRBJ1-2, is DSGVTQTPKHLITATGQRVTLRCSPRSGDLSVYWYQQSLDQGLQFLIQYYNGEERAKGNILERFSAQQFPDLHSELNLSSLELGDSALYFCASTQMGAFGYTFGSGTRLTVV.

V and J are TRBV5-8 and TRBJ1-5, with a weak D call TRBD1 (6 bases). This CDR3 comprises 16 residues. Germline CDR1 is SGHTS and CDR2 is YDEGEE. The V and J ends lost 1 base and 4 bases respectively, with 15 bases between them. CDR3 sequence: CASSLFLGTPNQPQHF. For the CDR3, the DNA is TGTGCCAGCAGCTTGTTTCTTGGGACACCGAATCAGCCCCAGCATTTT. Full variable domain (rest looked up from reference TRBV5-8 and TRBJ1-5): EAGVTQSPTHLIKTRGQQATLRCSPISGHTSVYWYQQALGLGLQFLLWYDEGEERNRGNFPPRFSGRQFPNYSSELNVNALELEDSALYLCASSLFLGTPNQPQHFGDGTRLSIL.